This T cell receptor beta chain was profiled in a study of T cell responses to AZD1222 COVID-19 vaccine. Findings of the study overall: Baseline seropositivity characterized only a handful of AZD1222 recipients. The repertoires were collected only after the peak T cell response.

The CDR3 covers 13 residues. Trimming removed 2 bases at V and 1 base at J, with 6 bases between. The V gene's germline CDR1 is SGHNT and CDR2 YYREEE (reference sequence). Points on this clone: The antigen is unknown.

The protocol was immunoSEQ multiplex PCR, while the TCRdb copy is restricted to in-frame clones and leaves out a portion. Of some 150,000 clones in the sample, approximately 85% were seen once. The chain joins TRBV5-4 to TRBJ1-1, with D possibly being TRBD1 (5 bases). The specimen was peripheral blood, collected 28 days after the second dose of the MenACWY control vaccine. This sequence was found in an adult who received the MenACWY meningococcal vaccine as a control. Written as DNA, the CDR3 is TGTGCCAGCAGCTTCGACAGGAACACTGAAGCTTTCTTT. It yields the protein CASSFDRNTEAFF.